This entry is about one T cell receptor (beta chain). Repertoires were generated with immunoSEQ multiplex PCR, while TCRdb's copy carries only in-frame clones and drops some. This table has fewer than 35,000 clones, around three quarters appearing once. These data are taken from a study of STAT5B mutations in CD4+ large granular lymphocyte leukemia. The CDR3 length is 15 residues. Germline V gene data show CDR1 as SGHTA and CDR2 as FQGNSA. The trim removed 6 bases at V and 7 bases at J, leaving 9 bases unmatched. V and J are TRBV7-2 and TRBJ2-7, with 13 bases matching TRBD2. The sequence was collected from a human donor in good health. What was sequenced was CD4+ T cells from blood buffy coats. CDR3 residues: CASRGGPGLAGEQYF. The CDR3 nucleotides are TGTGCCAGCAGGGGGGGACCGGGACTAGCGGGGGAGCAGTACTTC. The full variable domain, with the rest looked up from reference TRBV7-2 and TRBJ2-7, is GAGVSQSPSNKVTEKGKDVELRCDPISGHTALYWYRQSLGQGLEFLIYFQGNSAPDKSGLPSDRFSAERTGGSVSTLTIQRTQQEDSAVYLCASRGGPGLAGEQYFGPGTRLTVT.